This entry features one TCR beta chain sequence. No cognate antigen has been identified for it. Base qualities are not recorded, but no much larger clone differs from it by a single base. TCRbeta CDR3 regions were amplified from genomic DNA using the immunoSEQ Assay, a bias-controlled multiplex PCR. The original methods were these. Nucleated cell counts per sample were estimated from amplification of reference gene primers within the assay. Sequence reads were collapsed and filtered to measure the absolute abundance of every unique TCRbeta CDR3 rearrangement. Productive Simpson clonality was computed per sample as the square root of Simpson's diversity index over productive rearrangements. The immuneACCESS repertoire file appears here via TCRdb, limited to in-frame rearrangements. These files lack a portion of the clones; in checked studies, under half of the deficit traces to unresolved V genes, and the cause of the others is not known. V and J calls and clone size are given by that table; D and trimming were obtained from the DNA. This sample comprises about 120,000 clones, about nine tenths of them detected only once. Jointly, the top ten make up over 4% of the sample.

The trim is 4 bases for V and 8 bases for J, with a gap of 13 bases between the germline ends. Sequences LGHDT (CDR1) and YNNKEL (CDR2) are obtained from the germline V gene (reference sequence). The CDR3, from cysteine to phenylalanine, totals 13 residues. Only the CDR3 DNA stays, 39 bases, in frame from base 1. This record belongs to a study of blood T cell repertoires in COVID-19 (dated by TCRdb to between 2020 and 2021). Turning to the overall study: Collaborator samples came from the United States, Italy and Spain and covered acute and convalescent phases of COVID-19. The material from the prospective study consisted of cDNA or gDNA derived from T cells, B-cell-depleted T cells, or PBMCs. The dataset comprised deeply sampled blood TCRbeta repertoires from subjects exposed to, actively infected with, or recovered from COVID-19. The repertoires were made available in a free public database intended to serve as a resource for research on the immune response to SARS-CoV-2. HLA class I and class II types, where available, came from metadata supplied by the sample provider rather than from assay-based typing. The samples were drawn from two sources: the first 160 participants of the ongoing ImmuneRACE study, and over 950 subjects contributed by 6 global collaborators. Sample metadata almost always included a de-identified subject ID, COVID-19 status, age in years and sex.

Collaborating institutions collected whole blood in K2EDTA tubes following their own protocols. Collaborator samples were shipped for TCRbeta analysis as frozen whole blood, isolated PBMCs, or DNA extracted from either sample type. What the study reported, not specific to this receptor: How much clinical and demographic metadata was included differed by source and by participant, and the metadata was provided uncurated.

The origin of this receptor is a woman aged 45 to 65 with acute or convalescent COVID-19. The chain is made from TRBV3-1 (or the pseudogene TRBV3-2) and TRBJ2-3; perhaps TRBD2 is the D gene, with 5 bases matching. Material: peripheral blood. The DNA reads as follows: TGTGCCAGCAGCCCATCCCCGGGAATTACGCAGTATTTT. Its translation is CASSPSPGITQYF.